These T cell receptor beta chains were read from a single sample in a study of shared clonotypes between healthy human individuals. Assay used: immunoSEQ multiplex PCR; TCRdb lists only in-frame clones, some missing. The data hold roughly 590,000 clones, with roughly 96% observed a single time. The sequenced material came from naive CD8+ T cells sorted from blood. Source of these receptors: a woman younger than 45 in good health. The CDR3 runs from the conserved cysteine through the conserved F or W. The D gene is left open where the match is weak. Clone size is given for some rows only: seen once, a few or many times, or a class if the clone is expanded.

TRBJ1-5 TRBV28 . . CASSLQVSNQPQHF TGTGCCAGCAGTTTACAAGTTAGCAATCAGCCCCAGCATTTT
TRBJ1-1 TRBV25-1 . TRBD1 CASSELGDRGRAFF TGTGCCAGCAGTGAACTAGGTGACAGGGGGCGTGCTTTCTTT
TRBJ2-7 TRBV13 . . CASSSIPYEQYF TGTGCCAGCAGCTCAATTCCCTACGAGCAGTACTTC
TRBJ1-1 TRBV25-1 . . CASSEGRTEAFF TGTGCCAGCAGTGAGGGGCGGACTGAAGCTTTCTTT
TRBJ2-1 TRBV27 . TRBD2 CASSLLVAGDNEQFF TGTGCCAGCAGTTTATTGGTAGCGGGAGACAATGAGCAGTTCTTC
TRBJ2-2 TRBV6-6 once . CASSYSILAGGELFF TGTGCCAGCAGTTACTCGATACTAGCCGGCGGGGAGCTGTTTTTT
TRBJ1-1 TRBV13 . . CASSPDKGINTEAFF TGTGCCAGCAGCCCAGATAAGGGGATCAACACTGAAGCTTTCTTT
TRBJ1-6 TRBV7-8 . TRBD1 CASSLSTGGPNSPLHF TGTGCCAGCAGCTTATCAACAGGGGGCCCTAATTCACCCCTCCACTTT
TRBJ1-1 TRBV27 . . CASVNLLGEPNTEAFF TGTGCCAGCGTCAATCTCTTGGGGGAGCCGAACACTGAAGCTTTCTTT
TRBJ2-7 TRBV7-8 . TRBD1 CASSPTTGTGFFTYEQYF TGTGCCAGCAGTCCAACCACGGGGACAGGGTTTTTCACCTACGAGCAGTACTTC
TRBJ2-7 TRBV5-6 . . CASSLAGDPYEQYF TGTGCCAGCAGCTTGGCCGGGGACCCCTACGAGCAGTACTTC
TRBJ1-2 TRBV19 . . CASSPGTYGYTF TGTGCCAGTAGCCCGGGTACCTATGGCTACACCTTC
TRBJ1-1 TRBV20-1 . . CSAGGLGEAFF TGCAGTGCCGGCGGGCTGGGTGAAGCTTTCTTT
TRBJ2-7 TRBV29-1 . . CSVPGAYEQYF TGCAGCGTTCCCGGAGCCTACGAGCAGTACTTC
TRBJ2-7 TRBV28 . . CASKGPGVSSYEQYF TGTGCCAGCAAAGGTCCGGGAGTGTCTTCCTACGAGCAGTACTTC
TRBJ2-7 TRBV28 once . CASSFSRGAYEQYF TGTGCCAGCAGTTTTTCGAGGGGCGCCTACGAGCAGTACTTC
TRBJ2-7 TRBV6-5 . . CASSRGRSDEQYF TGTGCCAGCAGTCGTGGCAGATCAGACGAGCAGTACTTC
TRBJ2-7 TRBV19 once . CATSYGHLYEQYF TGTGCCACCTCTTACGGACACCTCTACGAGCAGTACTTC
TRBJ2-1 TRBV27 . . CASSRGRGSYNEQFF TGTGCCAGCAGTCGGGGGAGAGGTTCCTACAATGAGCAGTTCTTC
TRBJ1-1 TRBV15 . . CATSTGVYTEAFF TGTGCCACCAGCACGGGGGTTTACACTGAAGCTTTCTTT
TRBJ2-1 TRBV2 once . CAKGGLAGEQFF TGTGCCAAAGGGGGGTTGGCGGGTGAGCAGTTCTTC
TRBJ2-7 TRBV5-1 once TRBD1 CASSLGMGQEYYEQYF TGCGCCAGCAGCTTGGGTATGGGACAGGAGTACTACGAGCAGTACTTC
TRBJ2-5 TRBV13 . TRBD2 CASSSIGLAGRTQYF TGTGCCAGCAGCTCGATAGGACTAGCTGGGAGGACCCAGTACTTC
TRBJ2-3 TRBV7-9 . TRBD2 CASSGTRQDTQYF TGTGCCAGCAGCGGGACTAGGCAAGATACGCAGTATTTT
TRBJ2-7 TRBV28 . . CASSPPGAYEQYF TGTGCCAGCAGTCCCCCCGGGGCCTACGAGCAGTACTTC
TRBJ2-2 TRBV7-6 . . CAVTGPGAGDSGELFF TGTGCCGTAACCGGCCCCGGCGCTGGGGACTCGGGGGAGCTGTTTTTT
TRBJ1-2 TRBV13 . TRBD1 CASSPDRVNYGYTF TGTGCCAGCAGCCCGGACAGGGTAAACTATGGCTACACCTTC
TRBJ2-1 TRBV13 . TRBD2 CASSALAASSYNEQFF TGTGCCAGCAGCGCCCTAGCGGCTAGCTCCTACAATGAGCAGTTCTTC
TRBJ1-5 TRBV4-1 . TRBD1 CASSPSGTDNSNQPQHF TGCGCCAGCAGCCCCTCCGGGACAGACAATAGCAATCAGCCCCAGCATTTT
TRBJ2-7 TRBV7-6 . . CASSPGTLSSYEQYF TGTGCCAGCAGCCCCGGGACATTGAGCTCCTACGAGCAGTACTTC
TRBJ2-4 TRBV10-3 . TRBD1 CAISERDSNIQYF TGTGCCATCAGTGAGCGGGACAGCAACATTCAGTACTTC
TRBJ2-7 TRBV28 once TRBD1 CASSSDPHGTGDEQYF TGTGCCAGCAGTTCAGACCCTCACGGGACAGGGGACGAGCAGTACTTC
TRBJ1-5 TRBV27 . . CASSLTGDQPQHF TGTGCCAGCAGTTTAACGGGTGATCAGCCCCAGCATTTT
TRBJ2-5 TRBV7-2 . TRBD2 CASNLVVGGFQETQYF TGTGCCAGCAACTTGGTGGTGGGAGGGTTCCAAGAGACCCAGTACTTC
TRBJ2-5 TRBV5-5 once TRBD1 CASSLPRGQETQYF TGTGCCAGCAGCTTGCCCAGGGGGCAAGAGACCCAGTACTTC
TRBJ2-7 TRBV27 . TRBD2 CASSPGTSGRGEQYF TGTGCCAGCAGCCCCGGGACTAGCGGGAGAGGCGAGCAGTACTTC
TRBJ2-7 TRBV28 . TRBD2 CASNLAAWSYEQYF TGTGCCAGCAACCTAGCGGCGTGGTCGTACGAGCAGTACTTC
TRBJ2-7 TRBV19 . TRBD2 CASSILGLGDEQYF TGTGCCAGTAGTATACTGGGACTAGGGGACGAGCAGTACTTC
TRBJ2-3 TRBV12-5 once TRBD2 CASGLAVGTSGLAADTQYF TGTGCTAGTGGTTTGGCTGTTGGGACTAGCGGGCTAGCAGCAGATACGCAGTATTTT